The T cell receptor beta chain described here comes from a study of cytomegalovirus exposure and HLA in healthy donors. Study in general: Among the approximately 400 genotyped donors, less than 85% were placed in the Caucasian-associated ancestry cluster.

On this clone itself: What it binds is not known.

60 Vbeta and 13 Jbeta primers were used in PCR. Profiling relied on immunoSEQ multiplex PCR, and the TCRdb table lists in-frame clones only, not all of them. This repertoire comprises fewer than 150,000 clones; its ten largest clones make up less than 3.5%. CDR3 length: 15 residues. V dropped 3 bases and J dropped 0 bases, with 11 bases sitting between them. CDR1 is SGHAT, CDR2 FQNNGV, per germline. Study-level points and caveats: Donors were assumed by presence/absence analyses to have roughly uniform sequencing depth. No immune exposure information besides CMV serostatus was available. Testing in vitro showed a few CMV-associated chains specific for CMV antigens.

The chain joins TRBV11-2 to TRBJ1-1; TRBD1 is a possible D gene (5 bases). Sequencing was carried out using PBMCs. The sequence came from a man aged 35 to 55 in good health and CMV-seronegative. The chain's CDR3 is CASSFLRDMNTEAFF. The CDR3 nucleotides read TGTGCCAGCAGCTTCCTCAGGGATATGAACACTGAAGCTTTCTTT. Supplemented by reference TRBV11-2 and TRBJ1-1, the full variable domain reads EAGVAQSPRYKIIEKRQSVAFWCNPISGHATLYWYQQILGQGPKLLIQFQNNGVVDDSQLPKDRFSAERLKGVDSTLKIQPAKLEDSAVYLCASSFLRDMNTEAFFGQGTRLTVV.